These 14 T cell receptor beta chains were sequenced from one sample in a study of PD-L1 blockade in urothelial cancer. The data were produced by immunoSEQ multiplex PCR, yet TCRdb's version contains in-frame clones alone and is incomplete. The sample consists of some 30,000 clones, about 89% of them appearing once. The sample here was PBMCs, taken around atezolizumab (anti-PD-L1) treatment. Receptor source: a man in his fifties or sixties with urothelial cancer.

The chain combines TRBV14 with TRBJ2-7; 8 nucleotides align to TRBD2. In germline, CDR1 is SGHDN, CDR2 FVKESK. Unmatched junction bases numbered 14, after V lost 6 bases and J lost 4 bases. The CDR3 length is 16 residues. CDR3 residues: CASSPSWGGGLYEQYF. In nucleotides, the CDR3 is TGTGCCAGCAGTCCCTCGTGGGGCGGGGGGTTGTACGAGCAGTACTTC.

The rearrangement uses TRBV4-3 and TRBJ2-5, with 8 bases aligning to TRBD2. In germline, CDR1 is LGHNA, CDR2 YSLEER. V shed 1 base and J 5 bases; nucleotides not matched to a gene: 12. This CDR3 contains 17 residues. The CDR3 sequence is CASSQGTSGQVGETQYF. The DNA of the CDR3 is TGCGCCAGCAGCCAAGGCACTAGCGGCCAGGTGGGCGAGACCCAGTACTTC.

This chain uses TRBV28 with TRBJ2-1; D gene ambiguous. The CDR3 loop spans 15 amino acids. With 4 bases removed from V and 0 bases from J, the gap between germline ends came to 10 bases. Germline CDR1 MDHEN, CDR2 SYDVKM. CDR3 in DNA: TGTGCCAGCAGTTCAATTGCCAGCTCCTACAATGAGCAGTTCTTC. It encodes CASSSIASSYNEQFF. Full variable domain (rest looked up from reference TRBV28 and TRBJ2-1): DVKVTQSSRYLVKRTGEKVFLECVQDMDHENMFWYRQDPGLGLRLIYFSYDVKMKEKGDIPEGYSVSREKKERFSLILESASTNQTSMYLCASSSIASSYNEQFFGPGTRLTVL.

The V and J genes are TRBV7-9 and TRBJ2-2, with 8 bases matching TRBD1. The CDR3 runs to 15 residues. Germline CDR1 SEHNR, CDR2 FQNEAQ (reference sequence). The trim removed 5 bases at V and 7 bases at J, leaving 9 bases unmatched. This CDR3 reads CASSPWTGLDGELFF. Here the CDR3 DNA reads TGTGCCAGCAGCCCATGGACAGGGTTGGACGGGGAGCTGTTTTTT. Together with reference TRBV7-9 and TRBJ2-2, the CDR3 gives the full variable domain: DTGVSQNPRHKITKRGQNVTFRCDPISEHNRLYWYRQTLGQGPEFLTYFQNEAQLEKSRLLSDRFSAERPKGSFSTLEIQRTEQGDSAMYLCASSPWTGLDGELFFGEGSRLTVL.

This chain uses TRBV9 with TRBJ2-3, with a weak D call TRBD1 (6 bases). The CDR3 consists of 15 residues. Germline V gene lookup returns CDR1 SGDLS and CDR2 YYNGEE. The V gene lost 1 base and the J gene lost 0 bases, with 9 bases spanning the gap. This chain's CDR3 is CASSVWTDSTDTQYF. In DNA form, the CDR3 reads TGTGCCAGCAGCGTATGGACAGATAGCACAGATACGCAGTATTTT.

This clone appeared once. This chain uses TRBV6-5 with TRBJ2-3; 10 nucleotides agree with TRBD2. Trimming cost V 5 bases and J 4 bases; bases outside gene matches: 3. Looked up from germline, CDR1 is MNHEY and CDR2 is SVGAGI. The CDR3 loop spans 14 amino acids. The CDR3 sequence is CASSTSGVADTQYF. Here the CDR3 DNA reads TGTGCCAGCAGTACTAGCGGGGTTGCAGATACGCAGTATTTT.

The gene calls are TRBV28 and TRBJ2-1; perhaps TRBD2 as D (6 bases). The CDR3 sequence is 14 residues long. The V and J ends lost 6 bases and 0 bases respectively, with 9 bases between them. The germline CDR1 and CDR2 sequences are MDHEN and SYDVKM. In DNA form, the CDR3 reads TGTGCCAGCAGGGACGGGAGCTCCTACAATGAGCAGTTCTTC. This codes for CASRDGSSYNEQFF.

This chain links TRBV7-3 with TRBJ2-6, with a tentative D call TRBD1 (6 bases). The CDR3 covers 16 residues. V was pared by 2 bases and J by 0 bases, with 8 bases between. CDR1 SGHTA and CDR2 FQGTGA come from the germline V gene. The CDR3 here is CASSLRGGSGANVLTF. CDR3 nucleotide sequence: TGTGCCAGCAGCTTACGAGGGGGCTCTGGGGCCAACGTCCTGACTTTC. Filled out from reference TRBV7-3 and TRBJ2-6, the complete variable domain reads GAGVSQTPSNKVTEKGKYVELRCDPISGHTALYWYRQSLGQGPEFLIYFQGTGAADDSGLPNDRFFAVRPEGSVSTLKIQRTERGDSAVYLCASSLRGGSGANVLTFGAGSRLTVL.

This sequence joins TRBV27 and TRBJ1-5, with 7 bases aligning to TRBD1. In germline, CDR1 is MNHEY, CDR2 SMNVEV (reference sequence). The CDR3 runs to 16 residues. The ends lost 2 bases at V and 0 bases at J; junction bases unmatched: 4. The CDR3 spells CASSLNRGYSNQPQHF. CDR3 DNA sequence: TGTGCCAGCAGTTTAAACAGGGGTTATAGCAATCAGCCCCAGCATTTT.

This chain connects TRBV27 to TRBJ2-3; TRBD2 matches 12 bases. The CDR3 is 18 residues long. V shed 3 bases, J shed 6 bases, and the junction held 13 bases outside the gene matches. Germline V gene sequence: CDR1 MNHEY, CDR2 SMNVEV (reference sequence). The CDR3 nucleotides read TGTGCCAGCAGTTTTCGGGGCGAGACTAGCGGGGGTTTCGATACGCAGTATTTT. Translating gives CASSFRGETSGGFDTQYF.

The chain carries TRBV9 and TRBJ2-1; tentatively, D is TRBD1 (5 bases). Trimming shortened V by 0 bases and J by 1 base, and 8 bases separated the two germline ends. The CDR3 is made up of 15 amino acids. Looked up from germline, CDR1 is SGDLS and CDR2 is YYNGEE. This CDR3 reads CASSVGQPSYNEQFF. CDR3 in DNA: TGTGCCAGCAGCGTAGGACAGCCGTCCTACAATGAGCAGTTCTTC.

The chain's CDR3 is CASSLSLRLAGGNEQFF. CDR3 DNA sequence: TGTGCCAGCAGTTTATCGCTTAGACTAGCGGGGGGCAATGAGCAGTTCTTC. This chain connects TRBV27 to TRBJ2-1; 13 bases agree with TRBD2. The CDR3 sequence is 17 residues long. J was trimmed by 6 bases and V by 0 bases; bases with no gene match: 5. The germline gives CDR1 MNHEY, CDR2 SMNVEV (reference sequence).

The gene calls are TRBV5-1 and TRBJ1-1, with D possibly TRBD1 on 6 matching bases. The germline gives CDR1 SGHRS, CDR2 YFSETQ. The CDR3 is made up of 13 amino acids. V gave up 4 bases and J gave up 5 bases, with 12 bases separating them. Here the CDR3 DNA reads TGCGCCAGCAGCAAAGCAGGGGTAACTGAAGCTTTCTTT. This encodes CASSKAGVTEAFF.

The gene calls are TRBV7-8 and TRBJ2-7; TRBD1 matches at 10 bases. The CDR3 runs to 13 residues. In germline, CDR1 is SGHVS, CDR2 FQNEAQ. J lost 4 bases, V lost 11 bases, and 8 bases had no gene match. This CDR3 reads CAVGWDRGYEQYF. The DNA for the CDR3 is TGTGCCGTTGGTTGGGACAGGGGATACGAGCAGTACTTC.